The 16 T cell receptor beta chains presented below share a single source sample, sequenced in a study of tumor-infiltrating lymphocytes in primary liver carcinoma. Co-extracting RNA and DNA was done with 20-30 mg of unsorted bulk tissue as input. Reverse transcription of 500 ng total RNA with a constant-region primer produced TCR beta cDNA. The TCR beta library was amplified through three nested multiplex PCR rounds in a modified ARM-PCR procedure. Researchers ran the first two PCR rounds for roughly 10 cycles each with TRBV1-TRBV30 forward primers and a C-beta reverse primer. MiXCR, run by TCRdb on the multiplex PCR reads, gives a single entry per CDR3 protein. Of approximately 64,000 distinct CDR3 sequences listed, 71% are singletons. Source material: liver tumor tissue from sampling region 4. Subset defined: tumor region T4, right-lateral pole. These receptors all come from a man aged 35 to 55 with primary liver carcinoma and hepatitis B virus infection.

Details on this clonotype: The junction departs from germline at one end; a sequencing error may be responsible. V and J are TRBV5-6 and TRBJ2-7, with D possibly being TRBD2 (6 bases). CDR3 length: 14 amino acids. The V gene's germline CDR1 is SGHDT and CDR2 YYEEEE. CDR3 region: CVSRLAGSEYEQYF. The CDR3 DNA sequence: TGTGTCAGCAGGTTGGCGGGGTCAGAATACGAGCAGTACTTC.

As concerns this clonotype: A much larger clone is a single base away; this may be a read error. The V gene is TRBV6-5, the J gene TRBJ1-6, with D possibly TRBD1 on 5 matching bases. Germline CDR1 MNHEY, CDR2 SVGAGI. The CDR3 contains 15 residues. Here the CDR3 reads CASSNSWDHYSPLHF. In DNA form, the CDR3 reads TGTGCCAGCAGTAACTCATGGGACCACTATTCACCCCTCCACTTT.

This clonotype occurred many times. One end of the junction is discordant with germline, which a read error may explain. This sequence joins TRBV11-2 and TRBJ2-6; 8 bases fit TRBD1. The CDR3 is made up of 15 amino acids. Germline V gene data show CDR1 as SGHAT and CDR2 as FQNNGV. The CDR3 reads CASSLDRAGANDLTF. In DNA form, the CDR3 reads TGTGCCAGCAGCTTGGACAGGGCTGGGGCCAACGACCTGACTTTC.

CDR3 region: CASSLGYIDEQFF. The CDR3 DNA follows: TGCGCCAGCAGCTTGGGGTATATAGATGAGCAGTTCTTC. The chain couples TRBV5-1 to TRBJ2-1; D is unresolved. There are 13 residues in the CDR3. The V end was cut by 0 bases, the J end by 8 bases, with 9 bases between. CDR1 SGHRS and CDR2 YFSETQ come from the germline V gene. The full variable domain, rest sourced from reference TRBV5-1 and TRBJ2-1, is KAGVTQTPRYLIKTRGQQVTLSCSPISGHRSVSWYQQTPGQGLQFLFEYFSETQRNKGNFPGRFSGRQFSNSRSEMNVSTLELGDSALYLCASSLGYIDEQFFGPGTRLTVL.

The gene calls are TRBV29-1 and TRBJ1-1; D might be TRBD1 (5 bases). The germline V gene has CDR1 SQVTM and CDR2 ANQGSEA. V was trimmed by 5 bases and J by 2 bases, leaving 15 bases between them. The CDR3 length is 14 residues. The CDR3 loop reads CSVLRIDSNTEAFF. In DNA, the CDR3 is TGCAGCGTTCTTCGGATAGACAGCAACACTGAAGCTTTCTTT.

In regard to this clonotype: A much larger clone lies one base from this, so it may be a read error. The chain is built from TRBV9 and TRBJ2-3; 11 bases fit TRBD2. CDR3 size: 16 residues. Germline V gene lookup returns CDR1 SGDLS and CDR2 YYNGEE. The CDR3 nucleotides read TGTGCCAGCGGCGTCCTAGCGGGAGGAAGCACAGATACGCAGTATTTT. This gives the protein CASGVLAGGSTDTQYF.

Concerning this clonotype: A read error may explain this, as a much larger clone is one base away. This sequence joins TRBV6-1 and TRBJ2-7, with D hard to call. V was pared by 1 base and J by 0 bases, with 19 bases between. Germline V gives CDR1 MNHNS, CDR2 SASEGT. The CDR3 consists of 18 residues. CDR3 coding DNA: TGTGCCAGCAGTGAAGAGTCAAACAGTGGTATGGGCTCCTACGAGCAGTACTTC. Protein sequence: CASSEESNSGMGSYEQYF.

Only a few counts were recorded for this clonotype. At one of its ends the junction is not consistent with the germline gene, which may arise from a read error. CDR3 sequence: CASSYTQGLESPPHF. CDR3 coding DNA: TGTGCCAGCAGTTACACACAGGGGCTGGAGTCACCCCCCCACTTT. The rearrangement joins TRBV6-5 to TRBJ1-6, with 7 bases matching TRBD1. The CDR3 spans 15 residues. Germline lookup yields CDR1 MNHEY and CDR2 SVGAGI.

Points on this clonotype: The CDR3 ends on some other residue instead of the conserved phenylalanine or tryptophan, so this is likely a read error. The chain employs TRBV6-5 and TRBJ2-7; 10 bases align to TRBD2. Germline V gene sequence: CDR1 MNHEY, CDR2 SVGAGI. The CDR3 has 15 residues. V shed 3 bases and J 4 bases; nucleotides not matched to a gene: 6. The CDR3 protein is CASSYRASGGYEQYL. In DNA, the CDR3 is TGTGCCAGCAGTTATCGGGCTAGCGGGGGTTACGAGCAGTACTTA.

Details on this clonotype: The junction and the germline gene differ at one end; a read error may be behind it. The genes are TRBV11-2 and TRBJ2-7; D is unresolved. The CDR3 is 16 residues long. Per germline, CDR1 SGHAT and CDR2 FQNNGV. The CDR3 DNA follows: TGTGCCAGTAGCTTAGAGATGGCACCAAAACCCTACTACCAGTACTTC. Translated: CASSLEMAPKPYYQYF.

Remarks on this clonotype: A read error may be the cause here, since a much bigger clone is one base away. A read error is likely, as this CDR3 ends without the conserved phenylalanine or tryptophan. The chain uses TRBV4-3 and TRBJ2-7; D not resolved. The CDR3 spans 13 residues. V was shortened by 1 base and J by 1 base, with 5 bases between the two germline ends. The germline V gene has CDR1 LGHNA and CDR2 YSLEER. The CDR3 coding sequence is TGCGCCAGCAGCCAAGCAGTTTCCTACGAGCAGTACCTC. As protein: CASSQAVSYEQYL.

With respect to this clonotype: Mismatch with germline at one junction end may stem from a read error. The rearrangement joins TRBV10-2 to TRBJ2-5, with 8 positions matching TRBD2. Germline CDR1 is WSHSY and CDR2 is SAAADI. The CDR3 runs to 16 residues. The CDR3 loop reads CVSSEDGAGDWETQYF. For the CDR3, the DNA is TGCGTCAGCAGTGAGGATGGAGCGGGAGACTGGGAGACCCAGTACTTC.

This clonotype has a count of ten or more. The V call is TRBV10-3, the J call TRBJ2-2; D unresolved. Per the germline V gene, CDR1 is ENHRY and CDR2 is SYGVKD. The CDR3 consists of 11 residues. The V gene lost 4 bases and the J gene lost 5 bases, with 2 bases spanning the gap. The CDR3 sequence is CAISGTGELFF. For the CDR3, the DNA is TGTGCCATCAGTGGGACCGGGGAGCTGTTTTTT.

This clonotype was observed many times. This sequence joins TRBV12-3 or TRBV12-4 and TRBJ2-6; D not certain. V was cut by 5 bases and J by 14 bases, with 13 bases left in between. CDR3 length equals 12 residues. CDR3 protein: CASSPSLQFLTF. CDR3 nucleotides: TGTGCCAGCAGTCCCTCCTTACAATTCCTGACTTTC.

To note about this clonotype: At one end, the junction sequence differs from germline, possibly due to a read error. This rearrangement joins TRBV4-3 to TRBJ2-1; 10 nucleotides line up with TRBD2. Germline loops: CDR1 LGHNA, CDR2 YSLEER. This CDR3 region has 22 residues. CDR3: CASSQGLGPAGGPNGSYNEQLF. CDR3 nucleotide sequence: TGCGCCAGCAGCCAAGGGTTAGGACCAGCGGGAGGGCCCAATGGCTCCTACAATGAGCAGCTCTTC.

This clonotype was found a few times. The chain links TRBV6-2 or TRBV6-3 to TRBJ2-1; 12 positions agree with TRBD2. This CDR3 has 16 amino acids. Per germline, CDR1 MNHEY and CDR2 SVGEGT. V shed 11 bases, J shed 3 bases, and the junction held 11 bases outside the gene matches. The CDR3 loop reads CACVSRLAGVYNEQFF. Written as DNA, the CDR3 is TGTGCCTGCGTTTCTAGACTAGCGGGGGTCTACAATGAGCAGTTCTTC.